Listed below are T cell receptor beta chains from one sample, sequenced in a study of T cells after yellow fever vaccination. MiXCR, run by TCRdb on the 5' RACE reads, gives a single entry per CDR3 protein. The table records roughly 310,000 distinct CDR3 sequences, about 3.5% of them present only once. The input for sequencing was PBMCs, taken on the day of the yellow fever booster vaccination. These TCRs come from a man younger than 35 who received the YFV17D yellow fever vaccine. CDR3s include the opening cysteine and the closing phenylalanine or tryptophan. The D gene is left open where the match is weak. A row's size may be missing; if present it is once, few, many or a size class.

j_call v_call d_call clone_size cdr3_aa cdr3_nt
TRBJ2-3 TRBV7-9 NA many CASSLAEGNRADTQYF TGTGCCAGCAGCTTAGCTGAAGGGAATAGAGCAGATACGCAGTATTTT
TRBJ2-3 TRBV7-8 NA few CASSRHVDTQYF TGTGCCAGCAGCCGCCATGTTGATACGCAGTATTTT
TRBJ2-1 TRBV20-1 TRBD2 many CSAGLTSGGAGGLNEQFF TGCAGTGCCGGACTAACTAGCGGGGGGGCCGGTGGGTTGAATGAGCAGTTCTTC
TRBJ2-5 TRBV11-1 TRBD1 NA CASSSLRTGGHETQYF TGTGCCAGCAGCTCCCTCCGGACAGGGGGTCACGAGACCCAGTACTTC
TRBJ1-5 TRBV25-1 NA few CASSGGGGSQPQHF TGTGCCAGCTCTGGGGGGGGTGGTAGTCAGCCCCAGCATTTT
TRBJ2-1 TRBV4-2 NA many CASSQDGLGTYNEQFF TGTGCCAGCAGCCAAGATGGGCTTGGCACCTACAATGAGCAGTTCTTC
TRBJ2-2 TRBV7-6 TRBD1 many CASSLLQGAHGELFF TGTGCCAGCAGCTTATTACAGGGGGCGCATGGGGAGCTGTTTTTT
TRBJ2-1 TRBV3-1 NA NA CASSLPGGAGEQFF TGTGCCAGCAGCCTCCCAGGGGGGGCCGGTGAGCAGTTCTTC
TRBJ1-1 TRBV5-1 NA many CASSLGFGQNTEAFF TGCGCCAGCAGCTTGGGGTTTGGCCAGAATACTGAAGCTTTCTTT
TRBJ2-5 TRBV5-1 TRBD1 many CASSPSRQGRQETQYF TGCGCCAGCAGCCCGTCGCGACAGGGGAGACAAGAGACCCAGTACTTC
TRBJ1-2 TRBV4-2 TRBD1 NA CASSQITDRSNYGYTF TGTGCCAGCAGCCAAATTACGGACAGGAGCAACTATGGCTACACCTTC
TRBJ2-1 TRBV9 NA few CASSVWGGAYNEQFF TGTGCCAGCAGCGTATGGGGGGGCGCCTACAATGAGCAGTTCTTC
TRBJ1-2 TRBV7-2 TRBD1 few CASSPGRDRVLYYGYTF TGTGCCAGCAGCCCCGGACGGGACAGGGTCCTATACTATGGCTACACCTTC
TRBJ2-5 TRBV20-1 NA many CSARSATGPGETQYF TGCAGTGCTAGATCAGCGACAGGCCCGGGAGAGACCCAGTACTTC
TRBJ1-3 TRBV20-1 NA many CSARGAGFVYF TGCAGTGCTAGAGGAGCCGGATTTGTATATTTT
TRBJ1-6 TRBV9 NA few CASSVEVRGNSPLHF TGTGCCAGCAGCGTAGAGGTTCGGGGAAATTCACCCCTCCACTTT
TRBJ2-5 TRBV14 NA few CASSHYHQGTQYF TGTGCCAGCAGCCACTACCATCAAGGGACCCAGTACTTC
TRBJ2-3 TRBV12-3/TRBV12-4 TRBD2 NA CATDGGLASDTQYF TGTGCCACGGACGGGGGACTAGCATCGGATACGCAGTATTTT
TRBJ2-3 TRBV27 TRBD2 many CASSLGLARDTQYF TGTGCCAGCAGTTTGGGACTAGCGCGCGATACGCAGTATTTT
TRBJ1-5 TRBV24-1 NA NA CATSRGPGLPQHF TGTGCCACCAGCAGGGGTCCCGGATTGCCCCAGCATTTT
TRBJ2-7 TRBV3-1 NA few CASSQDHMGREQYF TGTGCCAGCAGCCAGGACCATATGGGACGCGAGCAGTACTTC
TRBJ1-5 TRBV6-5 NA NA CASSYSHGGDQPQHF TGTGCCAGCAGTTACTCACATGGTGGGGATCAGCCCCAGCATTTT
TRBJ2-3 TRBV18 TRBD1 few CASSPGQGALTDTQYF TGTGCCAGCTCACCAGGACAGGGGGCATTGACAGATACGCAGTATTTT
TRBJ1-1 TRBV5-5 NA few CASSSEGGRLTAEAFF TGTGCCAGCAGCTCGGAAGGCGGGAGGCTTACGGCTGAAGCTTTCTTT
TRBJ1-4 TRBV5-5 TRBD1 many CASSPSETGRPEKLFF TGTGCCAGCAGCCCATCGGAGACAGGGCGCCCTGAAAAACTGTTTTTT
TRBJ2-5 TRBV24-1 NA many CATSASRWGSQETQYF TGTGCCACCAGTGCGTCCCGGTGGGGGAGCCAAGAGACCCAGTACTTC
TRBJ1-1 TRBV5-6 NA NA CASSGPGTVNTEAFF TGTGCCAGCAGCGGCCCAGGGACGGTAAACACTGAAGCTTTCTTT
TRBJ1-2 TRBV6-2/TRBV6-3 NA few CASSYITGGLYGYTF TGTGCCAGCAGTTATATAACAGGAGGCCTCTATGGCTACACCTTC
TRBJ1-1 TRBV5-1 NA NA CASSFRDSSGTEAFF TGCGCCAGCAGCTTCAGGGATTCATCGGGCACTGAAGCTTTCTTT
TRBJ1-5 TRBV4-3 TRBD1 NA CASSQWGDRDQPQHF TGCGCCAGCAGCCAGTGGGGGGACAGAGATCAGCCCCAGCATTTT
TRBJ2-2 TRBV11-1 NA many CASSHPRGQTVTGELFF TGTGCCAGCAGCCACCCCAGGGGCCAGACGGTAACCGGGGAGCTGTTTTTT
TRBJ2-3 TRBV5-1 NA few CASSPYRSDTQYF TGCGCCAGCAGCCCCTACCGCTCCGATACGCAGTATTTT
TRBJ2-7 TRBV6-5 NA many CASTRSKASSYEQYF TGTGCCAGCACCCGATCGAAGGCTAGCTCCTACGAGCAGTACTTC
TRBJ1-2 TRBV18 NA few CASSPYDGYTF TGTGCCAGCTCACCATATGACGGCTACACCTTC
TRBJ1-1 TRBV24-1 NA NA CATSDPRQGTSEAFF TGTGCCACCAGTGACCCCAGGCAGGGGACATCTGAAGCTTTCTTT
TRBJ1-2 TRBV10-3 TRBD1 NA CAISVGTALYGYTF TGTGCCATCAGTGTAGGGACAGCTCTGTATGGCTACACCTTC
TRBJ2-1 TRBV3-1 NA few CASSHTGQIYNEQFF TGTGCCAGCAGCCACACCGGACAGATATACAATGAGCAGTTCTTC
TRBJ2-1 TRBV7-9 NA many CASSLVGGFYNEQFF TGTGCCAGCAGCTTAGTGGGGGGCTTCTACAATGAGCAGTTCTTC
TRBJ2-1 TRBV6-5 NA many CASTNYNEQFF TGTGCCAGCACTAACTACAATGAGCAGTTCTTC
TRBJ2-1 TRBV7-6 NA many CASSPKAASYNEQFF TGTGCCAGCAGCCCCAAAGCGGCCTCCTACAATGAGCAGTTCTTC
TRBJ1-5 TRBV5-6 TRBD1 NA CASSSRTGYQPQHF TGTGCCAGCAGCTCTCGGACAGGATATCAGCCCCAGCATTTT
TRBJ2-3 TRBV20-1 NA many CSARPSGSSLDTQYF TGCAGTGCTAGACCCAGCGGGTCGAGCTTGGATACGCAGTATTTT
TRBJ2-5 TRBV5-4 TRBD1 many CASSLQGAGETQYF TGCGCCAGCAGCTTGCAGGGGGCAGGTGAGACCCAGTACTTC
TRBJ2-1 TRBV5-6 NA many CASSLVRGLGNEQFF TGTGCCAGCAGCTTGGTTCGGGGGTTGGGCAATGAGCAGTTCTTC
TRBJ1-2 TRBV29-1 NA few CSAEGGLLDGYTF TGCAGCGCCGAGGGGGGGCTATTGGATGGCTACACCTTC
TRBJ2-1 TRBV5-4 TRBD2 few CASSSLAGGRHNEQFF TGTGCCAGCAGCTCATTAGCGGGGGGGAGACACAATGAGCAGTTCTTC
TRBJ1-5 TRBV12-3/TRBV12-4 NA NA CASSYTMKQPQHF TGTGCCAGCAGTTATACAATGAAGCAGCCCCAGCATTTT
TRBJ2-5 TRBV6-5 NA NA CASSYSGTATSAAGWETQYF TGTGCCAGCAGTTACTCGGGGACAGCGACCTCGGCGGCGGGGTGGGAGACCCAGTACTTC